The 12 T cell receptor beta chains below all came from one sample that was sequenced in a study of beta chain features in type 1 diabetes. No antigen has been assigned to these receptors. Expressed TCRB transcripts got sequenced, as all isolated RNA was reverse transcribed. Only in-frame clones appear in the TCRdb table, and some are missing; sequencing was by immunoSEQ multiplex PCR. Altogether under 300,000 clones are present, approximately 11% being singletons, with the ten largest covering more than 0.015%. Whole-study findings and limits: Shorter TCRB CDR3s, moderately but significantly so, marked every one of the four CD4+ subsets in Type 1 diabetes patients.

Specimen: naive CD4+ T cells from blood. Every receptor here comes from a man aged 30 to 45 with type 1 diabetes.

J is TRBJ2-1 and V is TRBV7-2; possibly TRBD2 for D (5 bases). The germline V gene has CDR1 SGHTA and CDR2 FQGNSA. The CDR3 consists of 15 residues. V gave up 2 bases and J gave up 0 bases, with 8 bases separating them. The CDR3 DNA sequence: TGTGCCAGCAGCTTAACCGCGGGCTCCTACAATGAGCAGTTCTTC. This encodes CASSLTAGSYNEQFF.

V usage is TRBV12-5 and J usage is TRBJ2-3; D may be TRBD2 (5 bases). The germline gives CDR1 LGHNT, CDR2 FRNRAP. This CDR3 has 14 residues. Deletions cut 7 bases from V and 0 bases from J, with 11 bases between. The CDR3 nucleotides are TGTGCTAGTGCCGGGATTGCTAGCACAGATACGCAGTATTTT. The encoded protein is CASAGIASTDTQYF.

This clone was found a few times. This chain uses TRBV4-3 with TRBJ1-3; D is unresolved. The CDR3 length is 14 residues. The germline V gene has CDR1 LGHNA and CDR2 YSLEER. V lost 0 bases and J 3 bases, leaving 6 bases between the germline ends. Written as DNA, the CDR3 is TGCGCCAGCAGCCAAGAGACACTTGGAAACACCATATATTTT. Protein: CASSQETLGNTIYF.

The genes are TRBV5-4 and TRBJ2-7, with 8 nucleotides matching TRBD1. V dropped 1 base and J dropped 2; count of bases not matched to a gene: 5. The CDR3 is 15 residues long. Per the germline V gene, CDR1 is SGHNT and CDR2 is YYREEE (reference sequence). The CDR3 spells CASSLSRGLAYEQYF. The CDR3 DNA follows: TGTGCCAGCAGCTTGTCCAGGGGGCTGGCCTACGAGCAGTACTTC.

This clone occurred a few times. The rearrangement joins TRBV10-3 to TRBJ2-7; 14 nucleotides match TRBD2. Germline loops: CDR1 ENHRY, CDR2 SYGVKD. V was clipped by 10 bases and J by 7 bases; unmatched bases: 9. This CDR3 spans 14 amino acids. In DNA form, the CDR3 reads TGTGCCACCCAAACGACTAGCGGGGGGGAGGAGCAGTACTTC. It encodes CATQTTSGGEEQYF.

This chain uses TRBV2 with TRBJ2-7, with D possibly matching TRBD2 (5 bases). Trimming cost V 8 bases and J 5 bases, with 10 bases left between them. CDR1 and CDR2 (germline): SNHLY, FYNNEI. The CDR3 is 11 residues long. CDR3 sequence: CASGSGDEQYF. Here the CDR3 DNA reads TGTGCCAGCGGCTCCGGGGACGAGCAGTACTTC.

The rearrangement links TRBV29-1 to TRBJ2-5; TRBD1 aligns across 7 bases. Germline loops: CDR1 SQVTM, CDR2 ANQGSEA. J was trimmed by 4 bases and V by 7 bases; bases with no gene match: 6. The CDR3 sequence is 12 residues long. DNA for the CDR3: TGCAGCGCTACAGGGGTTGGAGAGACCCAGTACTTC. This sequence encodes CSATGVGETQYF.

This clone showed up just a few times. The junction and the germline gene differ at one end; a read error may be behind it. V usage is TRBV6-1 and J usage is TRBJ1-5; D is ambiguous. The CDR3 totals 15 residues. Germline V gives CDR1 MNHNS, CDR2 SASEGT. The CDR3 nucleotides are TGTGCCAGCACTGAAGCGGCGTTAGGCGGGCAGCCCCAGCATTTT. It codes for CASTEAALGGQPQHF.

The rearrangement links TRBV7-9 to TRBJ2-1; 8 positions agree with TRBD1. The germline V gene encodes CDR1 SEHNR and CDR2 FQNEAQ (reference sequence). CDR3 length: 17 residues. V dropped 5 bases and J dropped 6; count of bases not matched to a gene: 15. CDR3 region: CASSPRRTGRARNEQFF. DNA of the CDR3: TGTGCCAGCAGCCCGCGAAGGACAGGGCGGGCACGCAATGAGCAGTTCTTC.

Only a few counts were recorded for this clone. The gene calls are TRBV5-4 and TRBJ1-5; 7 nucleotides match TRBD1. The trim removed 4 bases at V and 4 bases at J, leaving 5 bases unmatched. The CDR3 contains 14 residues. In germline, CDR1 is SGHNT, CDR2 YYREEE (reference sequence). The CDR3 sequence is CASSPGTDNQPQHF. Here the CDR3 DNA reads TGTGCCAGCAGCCCCGGGACAGATAATCAGCCCCAGCATTTT.

This clone showed up just a few times. The rearrangement joins TRBV7-2 to TRBJ1-1, with D perhaps matching TRBD1 (6 bases). The germline CDR1 and CDR2 sequences are SGHTA and FQGNSA. The CDR3 consists of 13 residues. Trimming removed 4 bases from V and 6 bases from J, with 12 bases in between. The CDR3 sequence is CASSSQGIPEAFF. The CDR3 DNA reads as TGTGCCAGCAGCTCCCAGGGGATCCCTGAAGCTTTCTTT.

This clone was counted a few times. The genes are TRBV7-9 and TRBJ2-7; no reliable D call. CDR1 is SEHNR, CDR2 FQNEAQ, per germline (reference sequence). This CDR3 contains 13 residues. The V and J ends lost 3 bases and 1 base respectively, with 7 bases between them. The CDR3 sequence: CASSFGQSYEQYF. DNA of the CDR3: TGTGCCAGCAGCTTTGGGCAGTCCTACGAGCAGTACTTC.